Below are 29 T cell receptor beta chains sequenced from a single sample in a study of T cell responses to AZD1222 COVID-19 vaccine. Sequencing used immunoSEQ multiplex PCR; TCRdb keeps in-frame clones, though not all of them. The sample shows around 75,000 clones, around 88% of them seen only once. Source: peripheral blood, taken 28 days after the second dose of the MenACWY control vaccine. Receptors were obtained from an adult who received the MenACWY meningococcal vaccine as a control.

The count of this clone is one. V and J are TRBV5-1 and TRBJ1-2; D is undetermined. V was pared by 4 bases and J by 7 bases, with 14 bases between. CDR3 length: 13 residues. The germline V gene has CDR1 SGHRS and CDR2 YFSETQ. CDR3 amino acids: CASSAPSTIGYTF. The DNA for the CDR3 is TGCGCCAGCAGCGCGCCGTCAACTATTGGCTACACCTTC. The full variable domain, completed using reference TRBV5-1 and TRBJ1-2, is KAGVTQTPRYLIKTRGQQVTLSCSPISGHRSVSWYQQTPGQGLQFLFEYFSETQRNKGNFPGRFSGRQFSNSRSEMNVSTLELGDSALYLCASSAPSTIGYTFGSGTRLTVV.

The chain carries TRBV5-1 and TRBJ1-5, with D tentatively TRBD1 (6 bases). This CDR3 contains 16 residues. Germline assignment: CDR1 SGHRS and CDR2 YFSETQ. Trimming shortened V by 0 bases and J by 6 bases, and 16 bases separated the two germline ends. CDR3 amino acids: CASSLGPDSMSQPQHF. The CDR3 DNA sequence: TGCGCCAGCAGCTTGGGACCGGACAGTATGTCTCAGCCCCAGCATTTT. Full variable domain (missing parts from reference TRBV5-1 and TRBJ1-5): KAGVTQTPRYLIKTRGQQVTLSCSPISGHRSVSWYQQTPGQGLQFLFEYFSETQRNKGNFPGRFSGRQFSNSRSEMNVSTLELGDSALYLCASSLGPDSMSQPQHFGDGTRLSIL.

The chain has TRBV27 and TRBJ1-3; 8 bases are shared with TRBD1. The CDR3 extends over 15 amino acids. Per the germline V gene, CDR1 is MNHEY and CDR2 is SMNVEV (reference sequence). The ends lost 6 bases at V and 3 bases at J; junction bases unmatched: 7. CDR3 protein: CASRSRTGRGNTIYF. CDR3 sequence (DNA): TGTGCCAGCAGATCTCGGACAGGGCGTGGAAACACCATATATTTT.

For this clone: A read error may account for a junction end that differs from germline. The rearrangement joins TRBV15 to TRBJ2-5; D is uncertain. The CDR3 covers 14 residues. Germline lookup yields CDR1 LNHNV and CDR2 YYDKDF (reference sequence). For the CDR3, the DNA is TGTGCCGCCAGCAGAGAGGCAGCAGAAGAGACCCAGTACTTC. Translated: CAASREAAEETQYF. Complete variable domain (other parts from reference TRBV15 and TRBJ2-5): DAMVIQNPRYQVTQFGKPVTLSCSQTLNHNVMYWYQQKSSQAPKLLFHYYDKDFNNEADTPDNFQSRRPNTSFCFLDIRSPGLGDTAMYLCAASREAAEETQYFGPGTRLLVL.

Only a few counts were recorded for this clone. This rearrangement joins TRBV30 to TRBJ2-7; tentatively, D is TRBD2 (6 bases). The ends were cut back, 5 bases at V and 5 bases at J, with 16 bases in the middle. The CDR3 has 13 amino acids. Germline assignment: CDR1 GTSNPN and CDR2 SVGIG (reference sequence). The CDR3 nucleotides read TGTGCCTGGGCCCAGTGGGGAGGCGACGAGCAGTACTTC. As protein: CAWAQWGGDEQYF. The whole variable domain, filled in from reference TRBV30 and TRBJ2-7, reads SQTIHQWPATLVQPVGSPLSLECTVEGTSNPNLYWYRQAAGRGLQLLFYSVGIGQISSEVPQNLSASRPQDRQFILSSKKLLLSDSGFYLCAWAQWGGDEQYFGPGTRLTVT.

The genes are TRBV20-1 and TRBJ1-2; no firm D call. Germline V gene sequence: CDR1 DFQATT, CDR2 SNEGSKA (reference sequence). CDR3 length: 11 amino acids. The CDR3 loop reads CMRENVGGYTF. CDR3 bases: TGCATGAGGGAAAACGTAGGTGGCTACACCTTC.

CDR3 bases: TGTGCCAGCAGCTTTACCCGCTCTGGAAACACCATATATTTT. It specifies CASSFTRSGNTIYF. V and J are TRBV5-6 and TRBJ1-3; D call uncertain. The CDR3 contains 14 residues. Trimming pared 2 bases from V and 0 bases from J, leaving 6 bases between. Germline V CDR1 and CDR2: SGHDT, YYEEEE.

The V gene is TRBV9, the J gene TRBJ1-6, with TRBD1 matching 7 bases. Germline V gene sequence: CDR1 SGDLS, CDR2 YYNGEE. CDR3 length equals 15 residues. J gave up 6 bases and V 4 bases, and 7 bases lay outside the gene matches. DNA of the CDR3: TGTGCCAGCAGCAAACTCAGACAGGGTAATTCACCCCTCCACTTT. This codes for CASSKLRQGNSPLHF.

This clone has just one count. The chain recombines TRBV3-1 (or the pseudogene TRBV3-2) with TRBJ1-1; D remains ambiguous. V lost 0 bases to trimming and J lost 3 bases, with 5 bases between them. This CDR3 region has 13 residues. The germline V gene has CDR1 LGHDT and CDR2 YNNKEL (reference sequence). CDR3 loop: CASSQDMDTEAFF. The CDR3 DNA is TGTGCCAGCAGCCAAGATATGGACACTGAAGCTTTCTTT.

The V call is TRBV21-1, the J call TRBJ2-7; whether TRBD2, the table's D call, matches the DNA was not checked. TRBV21-1 is recorded as a pseudogene. The CDR3 is 18 residues long. The CDR3 region is CASSKDKTRSSEGHEQYF. The CDR3 DNA reads as TGTGCCAGCAGCAAAGATAAAACTAGGTCTAGCGAGGGCCACGAGCAGTACTTC.

The genes are TRBV10-3 and TRBJ2-7; D is perhaps TRBD1 or TRBD2 (5 bases each). The CDR3 sequence is 14 residues long. The germline CDR1 and CDR2 sequences are ENHRY and SYGVKD. The germline V and J ends were trimmed by 8 bases and 2 bases, with 16 bases remaining between them. The DNA of the CDR3 is TGTGCCATCGGAACCGGGACCCTGACCTACGAGCAGTACTTC. Its protein product is CAIGTGTLTYEQYF.

The rearrangement links TRBV14 to TRBJ2-5, with TRBD1 matching 8 bases. Unmatched junction bases numbered 17, after V lost 4 bases and J lost 1 base. Germline CDR1 reads SGHDN; CDR2 reads FVKESK. CDR3 size: 19 residues. The DNA for the CDR3 is TGTGCCAGCAGCCCTTTAACTCGTCGGACAGGGAGGACCCAAGAGACCCAGTACTTC. It translates to CASSPLTRRTGRTQETQYF.

The chain is built from TRBV28 and TRBJ1-2; 7 bases align to TRBD1. Germline V gene lookup returns CDR1 MDHEN and CDR2 SYDVKM. Trimming cost V 6 bases and J 3 bases; bases outside gene matches: 4. The CDR3 runs 13 residues. CDR3 nucleotides: TGTGCCAGCAGCGCCCAGGGGGACTATGGCTACACCTTC. Protein product: CASSAQGDYGYTF.

The chain employs TRBV27 and TRBJ2-7, with TRBD2 matching 11 bases. Germline CDR1 MNHEY, CDR2 SMNVEV (reference sequence). CDR3 length: 14 amino acids. The J segment lost 2 bases and the V segment lost 6 bases, leaving 3 bases of the junction unmatched. CDR3 protein: CASRKLAGAYEQYF. The CDR3 nucleotides are TGTGCCAGCAGGAAACTAGCGGGGGCCTACGAGCAGTACTTC.

This chain connects TRBV25-1 to TRBJ2-1; possibly TRBD1 for D (6 bases). Trimming took 0 bases from V and 7 from J, leaving 10 bases between them. The CDR3 spans 14 residues. From germline, CDR1 is MGHDK and CDR2 SYGVNS. In DNA form, the CDR3 reads TGTGCCAGCAGTGAATATCAGGGGAAGAATGAGCAGTTCTTC. Its translation: CASSEYQGKNEQFF.

The chain uses TRBV19 and TRBJ2-7, with D perhaps matching TRBD2 (6 bases). The CDR3 has 13 amino acids. V lost 0 bases and J lost 12, with 15 bases in between. The germline CDR1 and CDR2 sequences are LNHDA and SQIVND (reference sequence). This CDR3 is CASSIDDRGGRYF. DNA for the CDR3: TGTGCCAGTAGTATAGATGATCGGGGAGGTCGGTACTTC.

The chain employs TRBV28 and TRBJ1-1; no firm D call. Germline CDR1 is MDHEN and CDR2 is SYDVKM. The CDR3 is 14 residues long. V lost 2 bases and J 1 base, leaving 8 bases between the germline ends. CDR3 sequence: CASSLSGWNTEAFF. In nucleotides, the CDR3 is TGTGCCAGCAGTTTAAGTGGCTGGAACACTGAAGCTTTCTTT.

The rearrangement joins TRBV30 to TRBJ1-5; weak D call: TRBD1 (5 bases). Germline CDR1 is GTSNPN and CDR2 is SVGIG (reference sequence). The CDR3 sequence is 13 residues long. V lost 0 bases to trimming and J lost 6 bases, with 9 bases between them. The CDR3 region has the DNA TGTGCCTGGAGTGTAGGGGCTGGTCAGCCCCAGCATTTT. It specifies CAWSVGAGQPQHF. Looking up the rest from reference TRBV30 and TRBJ1-5 gives the full variable domain: SQTIHQWPATLVQPVGSPLSLECTVEGTSNPNLYWYRQAAGRGLQLLFYSVGIGQISSEVPQNLSASRPQDRQFILSSKKLLLSDSGFYLCAWSVGAGQPQHFGDGTRLSIL.

The rearrangement links TRBV19 to TRBJ2-6; 10 bases are a match to TRBD1. Germline V CDR1 and CDR2: LNHDA, SQIVND (reference sequence). The CDR3 has 16 residues. Losses at the gene ends were 10 bases for V and 0 bases for J; bases not matched to a gene: 6. CDR3 in DNA: TGTGCCACCCCCCGGGACAGGGGCTCTGGGGCCAACGTCCTGACTTTC. It yields the protein CATPRDRGSGANVLTF.

CDR3 amino acids: CASSQDGGQGTGGYGYTF. The DNA for the CDR3 is TGTGCCAGCAGCCAAGATGGGGGACAGGGCACTGGGGGATATGGCTACACCTTC. The J gene is TRBJ1-2, the V gene TRBV4-2, with 9 bases fitting TRBD1. Germline lookup yields CDR1 LGHNA and CDR2 YNFKEQ. The CDR3 totals 18 residues. The trim removed 0 bases at V and 5 bases at J, leaving 13 bases unmatched.

The genes are TRBV11-3 and TRBJ1-1; unclear D gene. V dropped 5 bases and J dropped 1 base, with 8 bases sitting between them. Germline assignment: CDR1 SGHNT and CDR2 YENEEA. The CDR3 is 13 residues long. In DNA, the CDR3 is TGTGCCAGCAGCCGACAAAAGAACACTGAAGCTTTCTTT. As protein: CASSRQKNTEAFF.

This clone was recorded a few times. This chain joins TRBV28 and TRBJ1-2; D call uncertain. Germline V gives CDR1 MDHEN, CDR2 SYDVKM. Trimming took off 4 bases at V and 3 bases at J, with 12 bases between the two ends. This CDR3 has 14 amino acids. This CDR3 reads CASSSVEGYYGYTF. Written as DNA, the CDR3 is TGTGCCAGCAGTTCCGTAGAAGGGTACTATGGCTACACCTTC.

This chain links TRBV7-2 with TRBJ1-5; D is possibly TRBD1 (6 bases). V gave up 5 bases and J gave up 4 bases, with 9 bases separating them. Per germline, CDR1 SGHTA and CDR2 FQGNSA. There are 13 residues in the CDR3. For the CDR3, the DNA is TGTGCCAGCAGCCTAGGACAGAATCAGCCCCAGCATTTT. Protein product: CASSLGQNQPQHF.

The V and J genes are TRBV5-4 and TRBJ2-1; D remains ambiguous. This CDR3 is built from 14 residues. Trimming took off 4 bases at V and 2 bases at J, with 10 bases between the two ends. From germline, CDR1 is SGHNT and CDR2 YYREEE (reference sequence). The CDR3 spells CASSPPGAYNEQFF. DNA of the CDR3: TGTGCCAGCAGCCCCCCCGGCGCCTACAATGAGCAGTTCTTC.

This clone has a single count. The chain combines TRBV28 with TRBJ1-4; TRBD1 aligns across 7 bases. V gave up 8 bases and J gave up 0 bases; unmatched junction bases: 3. The CDR3 has 14 residues. Germline CDR1 and CDR2: MDHEN and SYDVKM. For the CDR3, the DNA is TGTGCCAGCGGGGGGACAGCAACTAATGAAAAACTGTTTTTT. Translated: CASGGTATNEKLFF.

V is TRBV4-2 and J is TRBJ1-4; D unresolved. The CDR3 length is 17 residues. Germline V gives CDR1 LGHNA, CDR2 YNFKEQ. The ends were cut back, 3 bases at V and 7 bases at J, with 21 bases in the middle. The CDR3 region is CASSHSMGIGEGEKLFF. In nucleotides, the CDR3 is TGTGCCAGCAGCCACTCGATGGGGATCGGAGAGGGTGAAAAACTGTTTTTT.

This chain connects TRBV9 to TRBJ2-3; 7 bases are a match to TRBD1. Trimming cost V 0 bases and J 4 bases; bases outside gene matches: 5. The CDR3 contains 15 residues. Germline V gives CDR1 SGDLS, CDR2 YYNGEE. This CDR3 is CASSVVAQGSDTQYF. CDR3 coding DNA: TGTGCCAGCAGCGTAGTGGCACAGGGGTCAGATACGCAGTATTTT. Drawing the rest from reference TRBV9 and TRBJ2-3, the complete variable domain is DSGVTQTPKHLITATGQRVTLRCSPRSGDLSVYWYQQSLDQGLQFLIQYYNGEERAKGNILERFSAQQFPDLHSELNLSSLELGDSALYFCASSVVAQGSDTQYFGPGTRLTVL.

The chain recombines TRBV20-1 with TRBJ2-1; possibly TRBD1 or TRBD2 for D (7 bases each). The CDR3 totals 11 residues. V was clipped by 5 bases and J by 8 bases, with 10 bases between them. The germline V gene has CDR1 DFQATT and CDR2 SNEGSKA (reference sequence). CDR3 sequence: CSASGGDEQFF. CDR3 sequence (DNA): TGCAGTGCTTCAGGGGGGGATGAGCAGTTCTTC.

J is TRBJ1-5 and V is TRBV6-5, with D tentatively TRBD1 (6 bases). Per germline, CDR1 MNHEY and CDR2 SVGAGI. V was pared by 6 bases and J by 4 bases, with 16 bases between. This CDR3 contains 15 residues. The CDR3 loop reads CASRLGGQSNQPQHF. The CDR3 nucleotides are TGTGCCAGCAGGCTGGGTGGACAGTCTAATCAGCCCCAGCATTTT.